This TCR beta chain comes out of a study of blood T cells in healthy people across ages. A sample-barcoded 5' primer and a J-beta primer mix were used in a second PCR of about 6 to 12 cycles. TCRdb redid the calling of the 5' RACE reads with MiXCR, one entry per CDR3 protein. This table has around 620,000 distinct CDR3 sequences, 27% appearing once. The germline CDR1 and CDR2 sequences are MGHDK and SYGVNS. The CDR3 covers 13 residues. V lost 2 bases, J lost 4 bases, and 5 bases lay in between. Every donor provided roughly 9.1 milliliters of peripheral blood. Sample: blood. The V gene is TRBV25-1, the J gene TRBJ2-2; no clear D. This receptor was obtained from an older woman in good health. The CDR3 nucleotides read TGTGCCAGCAGTGAAAGTGGCACCGGGGAGCTGTTTTTT. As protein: CASSESGTGELFF.